This TCR beta chain was identified during a study of beta chain features in type 1 diabetes. Overall study context: Sorted cells examined across all samples numbered some 98 million.

The CDR3 loop spans 14 amino acids. Germline-derived CDR1 and CDR2 are SGHRS and YFSETQ. Trimming removed 1 base at V and 2 bases at J, with 8 bases between. Study conclusions and caveats: Sequencing of cDNA might inflate the share of cells that strongly express TCR. For type 1 diabetes patients, VDJ junctions showed fewer insertions and more deletions.

The study reverse transcribed the entire isolated RNA, so it sequenced expressed TCRB transcripts. Reads averaged about 1 million for stem cell-like memory T cell samples. The method was immunoSEQ multiplex PCR; TCRdb's version includes in-frame clones alone and lacks a portion of them. This sample has tens of thousands of clones; roughly 30% occur once, and the top ten carry over 0.35%. This clone turned up a few times. The antigen is not known. The genes are TRBV5-1 and TRBJ2-3; tentatively, D is TRBD1 (5 bases). This TCR derives from a woman aged 18-29 years in good health. Sequencing input: stem cell memory CD4+ T cells from blood. The CDR3 coding sequence is TGCGCCAGCAGCTTGTCACAGGTCACAGATACGCAGTATTTT. It is translated as CASSLSQVTDTQYF.